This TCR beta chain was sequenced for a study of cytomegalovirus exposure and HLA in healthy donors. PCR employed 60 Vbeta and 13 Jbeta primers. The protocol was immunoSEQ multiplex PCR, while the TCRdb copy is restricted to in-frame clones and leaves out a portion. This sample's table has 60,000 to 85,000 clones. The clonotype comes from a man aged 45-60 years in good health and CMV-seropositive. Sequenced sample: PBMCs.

As DNA, the CDR3 is TGTGCCAGCAGCTTGAGGGGGAGAGGGGCTTTCTTT. Its translation is CASSLRGRGAFF. The chain joins TRBV5-8 to TRBJ1-1; tentative D call: TRBD1 (6 bases). Trimming took off 1 base at V and 11 bases at J, with 12 bases between the two ends. Germline loops: CDR1 SGHTS, CDR2 YDEGEE. The CDR3 contains 12 residues. Looking up the rest from reference TRBV5-8 and TRBJ1-1 gives the full variable domain: EAGVTQSPTHLIKTRGQQATLRCSPISGHTSVYWYQQALGLGLQFLLWYDEGEERNRGNFPPRFSGRQFPNYSSELNVNALELEDSALYLCASSLRGRGAFFGQGTRLTVV.